Presented here are 28 T cell receptor beta chains from one specimen sequenced in a study of CXCR3-negative and CXCR3-positive naive CD8 T cells. Study-level findings and limits: Against CXCR3-negative naive cells, CXCR3-positive naive cells showed more hydrophobic TRB CDR3s.

Antigens of these TCRs are unknown. TRB cDNA was prepared as libraries by UMI-labeled 5' RACE. For each CDR3 protein, TCRdb gives one entry from its re-call of the 5' RACE reads, without DNA. The sample data list 150,000 to 180,000 distinct CDR3 sequences. Material: naive CXCR3+ CD8+ T cells from blood. The subset is: CD45RO-CCR7+CD27+CD95- naive CD8+ T cells expressing CXCR3 (TNR3+). All receptors derive from a human donor in good health. Some clones in this sample may be carry-over from other donors' samples.

This chain joins TRBV18 and TRBJ1-5; TCRdb picks TRBD1, but there is no DNA to check that call. CDR1 and CDR2 from the germline V gene are KGHSH and LQKENI. CDR3 length: 18 amino acids. CDR3 in amino acids: CASSPERDAYLSNQPQHF.

This chain uses TRBV5-1 with TRBJ1-6. Germline V gene data show CDR1 as SGHRS and CDR2 as YFSETQ. CDR3 length: 11 residues. CDR3 region: CASSLDSPLHF.

V gene TRBV12-3 or TRBV12-4 combines with J gene TRBJ2-3; the D call from TCRdb, TRBD2, cannot be confirmed without DNA. CDR3 length: 16 residues. CDR3 sequence reads: CASSLRLAGSTDTQYF.

The chain links TRBV19 to TRBJ1-1. The germline V gene encodes CDR1 LNHDA and CDR2 SQIVND (reference sequence). This CDR3 comprises 15 residues. CDR3 loop: CASSIGRSGGTEAFF.

CDR3 region: CASSPHGLAGGRSDTQYF. The chain recombines TRBV7-2 with TRBJ2-3; with no DNA, the TCRdb D assignment of TRBD2 cannot be verified. The CDR3 has 18 residues. Germline V lookup: CDR1 SGHTA, CDR2 FQGNSA.

The CDR3 is CASSPGTGVGEQYF. The J gene is TRBJ2-7, the V gene TRBV4-3; the D call from TCRdb, TRBD1, cannot be confirmed without DNA. Per germline, CDR1 LGHNA and CDR2 YSLEER. The CDR3 has 14 amino acids.

The gene calls are TRBV28 and TRBJ1-5. CDR3 length: 12 residues. Germline V gene lookup returns CDR1 MDHEN and CDR2 SYDVKM. The CDR3: CASSSQDQPQHF.

J is TRBJ2-4 and V is TRBV9; TCRdb proposes TRBD2, but this gene call is untestable without DNA. In germline, CDR1 is SGDLS, CDR2 YYNGEE. The CDR3 spans 16 residues. CDR3 sequence: CASSPGLAGAKNIQYF.

This rearrangement joins TRBV7-8 to TRBJ2-7; the TRBD1 assignment by TCRdb is unverifiable without DNA. Germline lookup yields CDR1 SGHVS and CDR2 FQNEAQ. CDR3 length: 14 amino acids. CDR3 amino acids: CASSPRGFRYEQYF.

This sequence joins TRBV5-5 and TRBJ2-7. This CDR3 is 13 amino acids long. Germline CDR1 reads SGHKS; CDR2 reads YYEKEE (reference sequence). This chain's CDR3 is CASSLSQTYEQYF.

The V gene is TRBV7-9, the J gene TRBJ2-1; TCRdb outputs TRBD2, but without DNA this stays unchecked. The CDR3 consists of 15 residues. Germline V gene data show CDR1 as SEHNR and CDR2 as FQNEAQ (reference sequence). The CDR3 region is CASSPYAGGNNEQFF.

This chain connects TRBV12-3 or TRBV12-4 to TRBJ1-1. This CDR3 is built from 15 residues. The CDR3 here is CASSPPGGEGTEAFF.

V and J are TRBV4-3 and TRBJ2-7; TCRdb's assignment of TRBD2 cannot be checked, as there is no DNA. This CDR3 is 18 amino acids long. Germline CDR1 is LGHNA and CDR2 is YSLEER. This chain's CDR3 is CASSQEFGRGLVSYEQYF.

The CDR3 here is CASSFTATNEKLFF. V is TRBV4-3 and J is TRBJ1-4. The CDR3 has 14 amino acids. Germline V CDR1 and CDR2: LGHNA, YSLEER.

The chain is built from TRBV14 and TRBJ1-1. CDR3 length equals 14 residues. Germline loops: CDR1 SGHDN, CDR2 FVKESK. The CDR3 sequence: CASSQDEENTEAFF.

Here the CDR3 reads CASSTEGDDEQYF. The J gene is TRBJ2-7, the V gene TRBV27; TCRdb designates TRBD1, a call that cannot be tested without DNA. The CDR3 has 13 residues. Germline CDR1 and CDR2: MNHEY and SMNVEV (reference sequence).

The rearrangement links TRBV7-9 to TRBJ2-7. CDR1 and CDR2 from the germline V gene are SEHNR and FQNEAQ (reference sequence). The CDR3 extends over 14 amino acids. The CDR3 loop is CASSLAGGAYEQYF.

The chain uses TRBV7-2 and TRBJ2-4; TCRdb designates TRBD2, a call that cannot be tested without DNA. The length of the CDR3 is 18 residues. Germline loops: CDR1 SGHTA, CDR2 FQGNSA. The chain's CDR3 is CASSLISSASVAKNIQYF.

The V gene is TRBV6-5, the J gene TRBJ2-2. The CDR3 extends over 14 amino acids. Germline CDR1 is MNHEY and CDR2 is SVGAGI. CDR3 amino acids: CASSYSWNTGELFF.

The rearrangement uses TRBV7-9 and TRBJ1-2; TCRdb reports TRBD1, a call that lacks DNA to check it against. Germline V CDR1 and CDR2: SEHNR, FQNEAQ (reference sequence). This CDR3 comprises 19 residues. The CDR3 sequence: CASSSFGARGDTVNYGYTF.

This chain connects TRBV6-6 to TRBJ2-7; TCRdb indicates TRBD1, and absent DNA this call remains unverified. Looked up from germline, CDR1 is MNHNY and CDR2 is SVGAGI (reference sequence). The CDR3 covers 12 residues. CDR3 sequence: CASASTAYEQYF.

The V gene is TRBV7-9, the J gene TRBJ2-2; TCRdb reports TRBD1, a call that lacks DNA to check it against. Germline V gene sequence: CDR1 SEHNR, CDR2 FQNEAQ (reference sequence). The CDR3 totals 13 residues. CDR3 sequence reads: CASSQDRPGELFF.

CDR3 in amino acids: CASSFGTSMYEQYF. The V and J genes are TRBV11-2 and TRBJ2-7; TCRdb returns TRBD2, unconfirmable since there is no DNA. Germline V gene data show CDR1 as SGHAT and CDR2 as FQNNGV. CDR3 length: 14 amino acids. The whole variable domain, remainder taken from reference TRBV11-2 and TRBJ2-7, is EAGVAQSPRYKIIEKRQSVAFWCNPISGHATLYWYQQILGQGPKLLIQFQNNGVVDDSQLPKDRFSAERLKGVDSTLKIQPAKLEDSAVYLCASSFGTSMYEQYFGPGTRLTVT.

This chain joins TRBV20-1 and TRBJ2-7; TCRdb designates TRBD1, a call that cannot be tested without DNA. The V gene's germline CDR1 is DFQATT and CDR2 SNEGSKA (reference sequence). The CDR3 sequence is 14 residues long. The CDR3 here is CSAPGAADVLEQYF.

The gene calls are TRBV14 and TRBJ2-1; TCRdb's D call of TRBD2 is untestable without DNA. Germline values: CDR1 SGHDN, CDR2 FVKESK. This CDR3 comprises 15 residues. CDR3 protein: CASSARTSGSNEQFF.

The chain uses TRBV29-1 and TRBJ1-3. Per germline, CDR1 SQVTM and CDR2 ANQGSEA. The CDR3 runs to 14 residues. The CDR3 spells CSVEVDGIGNTIYF.

The rearrangement links TRBV7-9 to TRBJ2-3; lacking DNA, the TRBD2 call made by TCRdb goes unchecked. This CDR3 is built from 16 residues. Germline V gives CDR1 SEHNR, CDR2 FQNEAQ (reference sequence). This CDR3 reads CASSLIAGPSTDTQYF.

The chain couples TRBV21-1 to TRBJ1-5; with no DNA, the TCRdb D assignment of TRBD1 cannot be verified. TRBV21-1 is annotated as a pseudogene. The CDR3 sequence is 17 residues long. The CDR3 sequence: CASSKKGEGSADQPPHF.